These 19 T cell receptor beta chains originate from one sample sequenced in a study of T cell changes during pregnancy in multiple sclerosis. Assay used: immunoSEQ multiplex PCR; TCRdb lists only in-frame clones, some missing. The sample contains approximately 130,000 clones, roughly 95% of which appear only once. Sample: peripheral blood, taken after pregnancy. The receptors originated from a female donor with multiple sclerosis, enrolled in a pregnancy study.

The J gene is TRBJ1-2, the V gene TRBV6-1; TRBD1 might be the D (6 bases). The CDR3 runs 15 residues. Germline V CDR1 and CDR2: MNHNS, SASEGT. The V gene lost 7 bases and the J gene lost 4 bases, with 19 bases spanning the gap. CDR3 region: CASTLVRDNSYGYTF. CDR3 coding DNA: TGTGCCAGCACCCTAGTCCGGGACAATAGCTATGGCTACACCTTC.

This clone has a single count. The CDR3 bases are TGTGCCAGCAGCGTAGGGGACACTGCCTACGAGCAGTACTTC. Translation: CASSVGDTAYEQYF. The chain carries TRBV9 and TRBJ2-7, with D possibly TRBD1 on 6 matching bases. The CDR3 sequence is 14 residues long. V was trimmed by 0 bases and J by 2 bases, leaving 9 bases between them. The germline gives CDR1 SGDLS, CDR2 YYNGEE.

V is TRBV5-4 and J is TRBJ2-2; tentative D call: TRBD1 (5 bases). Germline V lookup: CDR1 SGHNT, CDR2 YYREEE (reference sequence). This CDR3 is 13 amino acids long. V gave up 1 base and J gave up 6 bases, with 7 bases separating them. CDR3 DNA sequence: TGTGCCAGCAGCTTGATAGGGGCCGGGGAGCTGTTTTTT. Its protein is CASSLIGAGELFF.

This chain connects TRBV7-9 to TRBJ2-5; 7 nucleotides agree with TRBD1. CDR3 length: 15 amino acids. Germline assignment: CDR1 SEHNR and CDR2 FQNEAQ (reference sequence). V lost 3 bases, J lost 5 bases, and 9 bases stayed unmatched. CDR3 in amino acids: CASSFRTGPGETQYF. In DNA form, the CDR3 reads TGTGCCAGCAGCTTCCGGACAGGCCCCGGGGAGACCCAGTACTTC.

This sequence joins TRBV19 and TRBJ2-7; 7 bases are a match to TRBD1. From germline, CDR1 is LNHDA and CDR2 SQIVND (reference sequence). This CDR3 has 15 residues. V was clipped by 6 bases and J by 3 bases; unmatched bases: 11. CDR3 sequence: CASRKTGASNYEQYF. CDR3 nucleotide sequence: TGTGCCAGTAGGAAAACAGGGGCCTCTAACTACGAGCAGTACTTC.

This CDR3 is CASSQPGHTTAGSGNTIYF. DNA of the CDR3: TGCGCCAGCAGCCAACCGGGACACACAACCGCAGGGTCTGGAAACACCATATATTTT. This chain uses TRBV4-1 with TRBJ1-3, with a possible D match to TRBD1 (6 bases). V was trimmed by 2 bases and J by 1 base, leaving 21 bases between them. The CDR3 has 19 amino acids. Per the germline V gene, CDR1 is MGHRA and CDR2 is YSYEKL.

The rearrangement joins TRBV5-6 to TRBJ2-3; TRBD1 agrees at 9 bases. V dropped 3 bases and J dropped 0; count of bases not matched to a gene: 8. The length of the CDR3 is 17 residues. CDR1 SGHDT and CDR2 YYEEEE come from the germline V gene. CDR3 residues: CASSYGAGTGSTDTQYF. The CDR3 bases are TGTGCCAGCAGCTATGGGGCCGGGACAGGGAGCACAGATACGCAGTATTTT.

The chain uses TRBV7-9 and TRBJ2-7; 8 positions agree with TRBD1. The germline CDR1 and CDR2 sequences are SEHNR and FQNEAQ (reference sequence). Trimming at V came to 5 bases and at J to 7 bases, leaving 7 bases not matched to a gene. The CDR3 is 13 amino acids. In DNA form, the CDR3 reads TGTGCCAGCAGCCACAGGGGGTCGAGAGAGCAGTACTTC. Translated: CASSHRGSREQYF.

The DNA for the CDR3 is TGTGCCGGACTAGGGGACAACGACGAGCAGTACTTC. Its protein is CAGLGDNDEQYF. V usage is TRBV2 and J usage is TRBJ2-7; TRBD2 is a possible D gene (7 bases). This CDR3 spans 12 amino acids. Trimming took 11 bases from V and 5 from J, leaving 16 bases between them. CDR1 and CDR2 (germline): SNHLY, FYNNEI.

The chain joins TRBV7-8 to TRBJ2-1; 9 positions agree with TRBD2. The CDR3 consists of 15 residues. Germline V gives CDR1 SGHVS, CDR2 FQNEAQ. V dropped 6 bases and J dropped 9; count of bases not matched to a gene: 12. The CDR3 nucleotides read TGTGCCAGCAGAAAAGGATTAGCGGGAGTGGCTGAGCAGTTCTTC. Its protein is CASRKGLAGVAEQFF.

CDR3 in DNA: TGTGCCAGCAGGCCCTTCTCAGGGGTAGATACGCAGTATTTT. Protein: CASRPFSGVDTQYF. V and J are TRBV2 and TRBJ2-3, with D perhaps matching TRBD1 (6 bases). The CDR3 is 14 residues long. Trimming cost V 6 bases and J 5 bases, with 15 bases left between them. The germline V gene has CDR1 SNHLY and CDR2 FYNNEI.

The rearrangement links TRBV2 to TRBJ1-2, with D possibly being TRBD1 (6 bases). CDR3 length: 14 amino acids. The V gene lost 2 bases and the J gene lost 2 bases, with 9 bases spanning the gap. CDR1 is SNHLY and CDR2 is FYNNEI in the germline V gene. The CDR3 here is CASSENRENYGYTF. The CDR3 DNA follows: TGTGCCAGCAGTGAAAACAGGGAGAACTATGGCTACACCTTC. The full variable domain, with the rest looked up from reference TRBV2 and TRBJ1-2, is EPEVTQTPSHQVTQMGQEVILRCVPISNHLYFYWYRQILGQKVEFLVSFYNNEISEKSEIFDDQFSVERPDGSNFTLKIRSTKLEDSAMYFCASSENRENYGYTFGSGTRLTVV.

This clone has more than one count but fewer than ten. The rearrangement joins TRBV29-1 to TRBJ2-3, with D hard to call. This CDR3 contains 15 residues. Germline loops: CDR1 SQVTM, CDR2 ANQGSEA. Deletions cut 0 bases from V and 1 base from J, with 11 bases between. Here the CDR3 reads CSVEDPRLGTDTQYF. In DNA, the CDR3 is TGCAGCGTTGAAGATCCCAGGTTGGGCACAGATACGCAGTATTTT.

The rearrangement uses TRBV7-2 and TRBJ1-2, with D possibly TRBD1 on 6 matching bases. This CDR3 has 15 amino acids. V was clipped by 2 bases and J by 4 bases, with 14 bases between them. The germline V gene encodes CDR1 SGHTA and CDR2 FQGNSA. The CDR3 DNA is TGTGCCAGCAGCTTAAAGGGGGGGCAAGGCTATGGCTACACCTTC. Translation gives CASSLKGGQGYGYTF.

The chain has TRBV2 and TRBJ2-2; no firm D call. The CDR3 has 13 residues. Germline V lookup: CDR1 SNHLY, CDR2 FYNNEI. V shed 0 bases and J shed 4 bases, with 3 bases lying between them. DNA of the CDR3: TGTGCCAGCAGTGAAGCCTCCACCGGGGAGCTGTTTTTT. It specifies CASSEASTGELFF.

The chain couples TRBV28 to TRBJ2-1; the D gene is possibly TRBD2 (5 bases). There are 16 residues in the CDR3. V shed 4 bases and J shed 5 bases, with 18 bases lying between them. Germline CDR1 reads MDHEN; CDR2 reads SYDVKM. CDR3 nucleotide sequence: TGTGCCAGCAGTTCACCAGGACTCAAGACAAACAATGAGCAGTTCTTC. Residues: CASSSPGLKTNNEQFF.

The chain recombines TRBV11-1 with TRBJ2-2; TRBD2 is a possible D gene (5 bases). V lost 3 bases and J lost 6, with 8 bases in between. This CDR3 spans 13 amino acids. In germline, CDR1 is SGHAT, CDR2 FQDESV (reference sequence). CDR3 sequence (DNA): TGTGCCAGCAGCTTTCGGGGTTCCGGGGAGCTGTTTTTT. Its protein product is CASSFRGSGELFF.

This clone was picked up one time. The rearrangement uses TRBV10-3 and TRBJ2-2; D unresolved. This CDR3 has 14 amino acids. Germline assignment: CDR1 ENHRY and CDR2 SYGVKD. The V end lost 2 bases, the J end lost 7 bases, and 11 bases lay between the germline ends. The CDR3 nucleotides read TGTGCCATCAGTGAGCCTAGTCGGGTCGGGGAGCTGTTTTTT. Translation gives CAISEPSRVGELFF.

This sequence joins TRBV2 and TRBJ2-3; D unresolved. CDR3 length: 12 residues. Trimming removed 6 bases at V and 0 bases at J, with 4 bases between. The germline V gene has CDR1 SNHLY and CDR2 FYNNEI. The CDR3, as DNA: TGTGCCAGCAGACAGAGCACAGATACGCAGTATTTT. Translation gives CASRQSTDTQYF.